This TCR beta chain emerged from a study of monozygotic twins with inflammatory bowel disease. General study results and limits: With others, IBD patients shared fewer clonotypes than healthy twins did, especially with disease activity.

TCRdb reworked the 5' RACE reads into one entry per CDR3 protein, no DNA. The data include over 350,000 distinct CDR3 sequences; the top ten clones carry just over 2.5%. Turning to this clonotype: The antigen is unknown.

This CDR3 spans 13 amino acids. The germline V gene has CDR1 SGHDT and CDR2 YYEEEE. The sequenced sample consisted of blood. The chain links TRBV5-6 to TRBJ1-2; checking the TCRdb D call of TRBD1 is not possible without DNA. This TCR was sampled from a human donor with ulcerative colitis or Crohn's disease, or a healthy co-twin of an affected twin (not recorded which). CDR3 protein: CASKTGGYYGYTF. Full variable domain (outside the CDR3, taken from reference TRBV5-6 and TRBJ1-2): DAGVTQSPTHLIKTRGQQVTLRCSPKSGHDTVSWYQQALGQGPQFIFQYYEEEERQRGNFPDRFSGHQFPNYSSELNVNALLLGDSALYLCASKTGGYYGYTFGSGTRLTVV.